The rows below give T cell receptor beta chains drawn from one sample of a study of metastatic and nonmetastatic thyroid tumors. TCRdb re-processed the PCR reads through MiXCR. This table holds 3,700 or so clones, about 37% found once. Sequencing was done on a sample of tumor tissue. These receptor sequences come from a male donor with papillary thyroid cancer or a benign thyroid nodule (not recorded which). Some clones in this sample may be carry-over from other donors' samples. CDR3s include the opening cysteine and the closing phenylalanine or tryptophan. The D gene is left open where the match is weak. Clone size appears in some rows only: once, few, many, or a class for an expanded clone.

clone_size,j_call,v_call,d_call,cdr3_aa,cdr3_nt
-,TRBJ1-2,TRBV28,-,CASSAGEGYTF,TGTGCCAGCAGTGCGGGGGAAGGCTACACCTTC
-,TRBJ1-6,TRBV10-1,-,CASTSGTPNSPLHF,TGCGCCAGCACCTCCGGGACGCCTAATTCACCCCTCCACTTT
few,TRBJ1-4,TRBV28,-,CASSKKGANEKLFF,TGTGCCAGCAGCAAAAAAGGGGCTAATGAAAAACTGTTTTTT
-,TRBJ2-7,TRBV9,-,CASSVAVNSYEQYF,TGTGCCAGCAGCGTAGCCGTCAACTCCTACGAGCAGTACTTC
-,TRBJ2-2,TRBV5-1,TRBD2,CASSETLAGVAGELFF,TGCGCCAGCAGCGAAACACTAGCGGGAGTTGCGGGGGAGCTGTTTTTT
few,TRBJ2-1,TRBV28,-,CASSGRSGLNNEQFF,TGTGCCAGCAGTGGGAGGAGCGGGCTGAACAATGAGCAGTTCTTC
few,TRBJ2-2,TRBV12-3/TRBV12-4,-,CASITGQNTGELFF,TGTGCCAGCATTACGGGACAGAACACCGGGGAGCTGTTTTTT
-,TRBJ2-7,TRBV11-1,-,CASSLDWTDAYEQYF,TGTGCCAGCAGCTTAGATTGGACGGATGCCTACGAGCAGTACTTC
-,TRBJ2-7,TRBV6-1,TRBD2,CASGGGMREQYF,TGTGCCTCCGGCGGGGGGATGAGGGAGCAGTACTTC
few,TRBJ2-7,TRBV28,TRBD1,CASSLWGQSYEQYF,TGTGCCAGCAGTTTATGGGGACAGTCCTACGAGCAGTACTTC
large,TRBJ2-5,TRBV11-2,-,CASSIGGSQETQYF,TGTGCCAGCAGTATTGGGGGGTCCCAAGAGACCCAGTACTTC
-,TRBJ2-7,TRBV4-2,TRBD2,CASSQASGLSYEQYF,TGTGCCAGCAGCCAAGCTAGCGGACTCTCCTACGAGCAGTACTTC
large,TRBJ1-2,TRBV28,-,CASSFRARLYGYTF,TGTGCCAGCAGTTTTCGGGCTCGACTATATGGCTACACCTTC
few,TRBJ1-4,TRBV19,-,CASSMGATNEKLFF,TGTGCCAGTAGTATGGGGGCAACTAATGAAAAACTGTTTTTT
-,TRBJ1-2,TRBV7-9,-,CASSLGGHYGYTF,TGTGCCAGCAGCTTAGGGGGACACTATGGCTACACCTTC
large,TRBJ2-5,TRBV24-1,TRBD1,CATSGDRVKETQYF,TGTGCCACCAGTGGGGACAGGGTAAAAGAGACCCAGTACTTC
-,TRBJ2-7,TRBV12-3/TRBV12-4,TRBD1,CASSRAGTGGTYEQYF,TGTGCCAGCAGCCGGGCTGGGACAGGGGGTACTTACGAGCAGTACTTC
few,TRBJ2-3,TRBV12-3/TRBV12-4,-,CASSSGGRTNTQYF,TGTGCCAGCAGTTCGGGCGGACGCACGAATACGCAGTATTTT
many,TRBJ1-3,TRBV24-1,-,CATSDLNSGNTIYF,TGTGCCACCAGTGATTTGAACAGTGGAAACACCATATATTTT
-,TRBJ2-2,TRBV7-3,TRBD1,CASSFTGSGTALFGTGELFF,TGTGCCAGCAGCTTCACGGGTTCCGGGACAGCCTTATTTGGCACCGGGGAGCTGTTTTTT
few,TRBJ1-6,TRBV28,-,CAIDPGNSPLHF,TGCGCCATCGACCCAGGGAATTCACCCCTCCACTTT
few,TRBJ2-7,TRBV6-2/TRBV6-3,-,CASSLQGIYEQYF,TGTGCCAGCAGCCTTCAGGGGATCTACGAGCAGTACTTC
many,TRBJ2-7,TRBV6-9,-,CASSYSRGAGVREQYF,TGTGCCAGCAGTTATTCTCGGGGGGCAGGGGTTAGGGAGCAGTACTTC
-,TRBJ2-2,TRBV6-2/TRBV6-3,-,CASSYGRESTGELFF,TGTGCCAGCAGTTACGGCAGGGAGAGCACCGGGGAGCTGTTTTTT
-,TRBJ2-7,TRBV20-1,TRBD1,CSAGDREYEQYF,TGCAGTGCTGGGGACAGGGAGTACGAGCAGTACTTC
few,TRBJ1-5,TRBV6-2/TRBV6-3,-,CASSNPGGVGNQPQHF,TGTGCCAGCAGTAACCCGGGGGGGGTAGGCAATCAGCCCCAGCATTTT
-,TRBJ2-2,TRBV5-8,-,CASSLGAAGELFF,TGTGCCAGCAGCTTGGGAGCCGCCGGGGAGCTGTTTTTT
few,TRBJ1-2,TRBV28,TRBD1,CASSLLQGSYGYTF,TGTGCCAGCAGTTTATTACAGGGGAGCTATGGCTACACCTTC
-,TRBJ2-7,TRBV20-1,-,CSARDYFFENYEQYF,TGCAGTGCTAGAGACTACTTTTTCGAGAACTACGAGCAGTACTTC
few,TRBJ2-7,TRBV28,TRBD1,CASSHGTVTFYEQYF,TGTGCCAGCAGCCACGGGACAGTTACTTTCTACGAGCAGTACTTC
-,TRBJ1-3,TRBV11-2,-,CASSGVLSGNTIYF,TGTGCCAGCAGCGGAGTTCTCTCTGGAAACACCATATATTTT
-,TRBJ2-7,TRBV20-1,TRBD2,CSANRGVYEQYF,TGCAGTGCTAACCGGGGGGTGTACGAGCAGTACTTC
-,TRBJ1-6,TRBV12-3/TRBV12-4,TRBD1,CASSLKDRGLSPLHF,TGTGCCAGCAGTTTGAAGGACAGGGGGTTGTCACCCCTCCACTTT
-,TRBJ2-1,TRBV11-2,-,CASSLVSGSYNEQFF,TGTGCCAGCAGCTTAGTGAGCGGATCCTACAATGAGCAGTTCTTC
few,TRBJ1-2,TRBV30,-,CAWSMGVDSYGYTF,TGTGCCTGGAGTATGGGGGTTGACAGCTATGGCTACACCTTC
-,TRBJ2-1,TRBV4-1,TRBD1,CASSHGQGGPSYNEQFF,TGCGCCAGCAGCCACGGACAGGGTGGACCTTCGTACAATGAGCAGTTCTTC
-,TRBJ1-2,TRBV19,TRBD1,CASSVTGGAGYGYTF,TGTGCCAGTAGTGTGACAGGGGGCGCCGGCTATGGCTACACCTTC
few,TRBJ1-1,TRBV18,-,CASSPIQPARNTEAFF,TGTGCCAGCTCACCAATCCAACCTGCAAGAAACACTGAAGCTTTCTTT
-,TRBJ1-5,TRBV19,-,CASSIGNPGANQPQHF,TGTGCCAGTAGTATTGGGAATCCGGGGGCTAATCAGCCCCAGCATTTT
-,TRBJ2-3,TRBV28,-,CASSQTQYGADTQYF,TGTGCCAGCAGTCAAACCCAATACGGAGCAGATACGCAGTATTTT
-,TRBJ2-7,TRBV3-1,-,CAAGSLYEQYF,TGTGCCGCAGGCTCTCTCTACGAGCAGTACTTC
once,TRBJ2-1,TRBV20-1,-,CSATPAYLYNEQFF,TGCAGTGCTACACCAGCGTACCTTTACAATGAGCAGTTCTTC
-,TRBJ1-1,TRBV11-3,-,CASREGDGPAFF,TGTGCCTCCCGGGAGGGGGATGGGCCCGCTTTCTTT
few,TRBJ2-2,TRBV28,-,CASTHRDFTGELFF,TGTGCCAGCACCCACAGGGACTTCACCGGGGAGCTGTTTTTT
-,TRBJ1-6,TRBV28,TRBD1,CASTVPGQGSPLHF,TGTGCCAGCACCGTACCGGGACAGGGCTCACCCCTCCACTTT